These T cell receptor beta chains were read from a single sample in a study of cytomegalovirus exposure and HLA in healthy donors. The assay was immunoSEQ multiplex PCR, and TCRdb's table has in-frame clones only and misses some. The table lists more than 95,000 clones, roughly 71% of them singletons. Sequencing used PBMCs. These receptors were taken from a woman aged 45 to 65 in good health and CMV-seropositive. Each CDR3 is given with its conserved first and last residue. The order of the fields is V gene, clone size, CDR3 protein. Not every row has a clone size; where given, it reads once, few, many or a size class.

V: TRBV2
size: NA
CDR3: CASRERGLTNEKLFF

V: TRBV19
size: NA
CDR3: CASSGETSGGNNEQFF

V: TRBV5-1
size: NA
CDR3: CASSFTGVAGELFF

V: TRBV6-1
size: few
CDR3: CASRGSGYTF

V: TRBV28
size: NA
CDR3: CASNSGTGDFNEQFF

V: TRBV7-9
size: few
CDR3: CASSLSGGNREAFF

V: TRBV7-8
size: few
CDR3: CASSLVWSWGGDNSPLHF

V: TRBV28
size: NA
CDR3: CASRKTSGVPQHF

V: TRBV5-6
size: NA
CDR3: CASSGTGTGYGYTF

V: TRBV11-3
size: NA
CDR3: CASSLGRNEQYF

V: TRBV27
size: once
CDR3: CASSPRASYEQYF

V: TRBV16
size: few
CDR3: CASSLILRETQYF

V: TRBV6-1
size: few
CDR3: CASSETGTGGTKHF

V: TRBV2
size: NA
CDR3: CASSGQGGETQYF

V: TRBV6-1
size: few
CDR3: CASSDAGTGYSNQPQHF

V: TRBV5-6
size: NA
CDR3: CVTRRALDGYGYTF

V: TRBV28
size: NA
CDR3: CASSLSVGQYGYTF

V: TRBV7-6
size: few
CDR3: CASSLGGGSEQYF

V: TRBV7-2
size: NA
CDR3: CASSSRPGTGYSNQPQHF

V: TRBV7-3
size: NA
CDR3: CASSLTAGRDTQYF

V: TRBV11-2
size: NA
CDR3: CASSLVGFRATNEKLFF

V: TRBV7-6
size: NA
CDR3: CASSVTGGSGNTIYF

V: TRBV7-6
size: NA
CDR3: CASSETDSYEQYF

V: TRBV11-3
size: NA
CDR3: CASSLRNRGLGQPQHF

V: TRBV6-5
size: NA
CDR3: CASSPYGQGAYGYTF

V: TRBV25-1
size: NA
CDR3: CASSIQGGYYNEQFF

V: TRBV5-4
size: NA
CDR3: CASSLVKAETQYF

V: TRBV25-1
size: NA
CDR3: CASSGTGGFHEQYF

V: TRBV19
size: NA
CDR3: CASSLDRARQPQHF

V: TRBV9
size: NA
CDR3: CASSSSRGQGVYGYTF

V: TRBV6-5
size: NA
CDR3: CASRPSNTPETQYF

V: TRBV5-1
size: NA
CDR3: CASSGTGDTGELFF

V: TRBV30
size: NA
CDR3: CAWSFSDAGELFF

V: TRBV27
size: once
CDR3: CASSLRQGRIETQYF

V: TRBV4-1
size: NA
CDR3: CASSQNRGRFANQPQHF

V: TRBV30
size: NA
CDR3: CAWSVTGGEQYF

V: TRBV25-1
size: NA
CDR3: CASSRTGDSPLHF

V: TRBV7-2
size: few
CDR3: CASSSTQRGAQFF

V: TRBV7-3
size: few
CDR3: CASSVEGDHTQYF

V: TRBV25-1
size: few
CDR3: CASSEGRGDGYTF

V: TRBV7-9
size: NA
CDR3: CASSEGQGGNTGELFF

V: TRBV6-5
size: NA
CDR3: CASSYSSGVGEKLFF

V: TRBV5-4
size: NA
CDR3: CASSLGGGDYNEQFF

V: TRBV7-9
size: NA
CDR3: CASSLGSLTGGPDNEQFF

V: TRBV5-6
size: NA
CDR3: CASSPAGGGRNEQYF

V: TRBV2
size: NA
CDR3: CAGTQVSGANVLTF

V: TRBV18
size: NA
CDR3: CASSQGVNQPQHF

V: TRBV6-1
size: few
CDR3: CASSYTIGGIHF

V: TRBV5-6
size: NA
CDR3: CASSLGERGYTDTQYF

V: TRBV4-1
size: NA
CDR3: CASSQDRGRDEQFF

V: TRBV28
size: NA
CDR3: CASSALQGAYQPQHF

V: TRBV13
size: NA
CDR3: CASSLGDFFGQGANGELFF

V: TRBV7-9
size: NA
CDR3: CASSTQGGSGNTIYF

V: TRBV6-1
size: NA
CDR3: CASNPRVMSQPQHF